Reported below is one T cell receptor beta chain. Germline CDR1 KGHSH, CDR2 LQKENI. The CDR3 runs 13 residues. The V end lost 3 bases, the J end lost 2 bases, and 8 bases lay between the germline ends. Individuals aged about 18 to 89 years were recruited from about two dozen US areas. Allocation to cohorts depended on clinical history reported by the participants. For recovered donors of Cohort 3, there were two negative PCRs, clearance, or symptom resolution. This sample is drawn from a study of blood T cell repertoires in COVID-19. Per the study methods: Nucleated cell number was recorded as an estimate derived from reference gene primer amplification. Profiling relied on immunoSEQ multiplex PCR, and the TCRdb table lists in-frame clones only, not all of them. The V and J calls and clone size come from that table; D and trimming were worked out from the DNA. The table includes 150,000 to 200,000 clones, roughly 90% detected once.

The sequencing input was PBMCs or T cells enriched from blood (not recorded which). This TCR was recovered from a woman between 18 and 29 years old who had recovered from COVID-19. V usage is TRBV18 and J usage is TRBJ2-7, with no clear D. CDR3 amino acids: CASSPGGTYEQYF. CDR3 nucleotides: TGTGCCAGCTCACCCGGCGGAACCTACGAGCAGTACTTC.